The 22 T cell receptor beta chains below all came from one sample that was sequenced in a study of neoadjuvant anti-PD-1 for oral cavity cancer. Specified time point: after neoadjuvant nivolumab, at surgical resection. Some clones are missing from TCRdb's copy, which holds only in-frame ones; the method was immunoSEQ multiplex PCR. The data contain roughly 68,000 clones, approximately 87% of them singletons. This material consisted of PBMCs, taken after nivolumab (anti-PD-1) treatment. Receptors originate from a person between 35 and 79 years old with oral cavity squamous cell carcinoma.

The chain links TRBV7-9 to TRBJ2-1; D may be TRBD2 (5 bases). Germline V gives CDR1 SEHNR, CDR2 FQNEAQ (reference sequence). Trimming cost V 2 bases and J 2 bases, with 10 bases left between them. This CDR3 is 15 amino acids long. This chain's CDR3 is CASSLRGSPYNEQFF. Here the CDR3 DNA reads TGTGCCAGCAGCTTACGAGGGTCTCCCTACAATGAGCAGTTCTTC.

The count of this clone is one. The V call is TRBV5-5, the J call TRBJ2-5, with a possible D match to TRBD1 (5 bases). V lost 0 bases and J lost 1, with 16 bases in between. CDR1 is SGHKS, CDR2 YYEKEE, per germline (reference sequence). The CDR3 is made up of 17 amino acids. The CDR3 region is CASSLGGELGPQETQYF. DNA for the CDR3: TGTGCCAGCAGCTTGGGGGGCGAGCTTGGGCCCCAAGAGACCCAGTACTTC.

This chain uses TRBV6-1 with TRBJ1-1; D gene unclear. The CDR3 sequence is 14 residues long. The V gene lost 2 bases and the J gene lost 1 base, with 8 bases spanning the gap. CDR1 MNHNS and CDR2 SASEGT come from the germline V gene. CDR3 sequence reads: CASSERRENTEAFF. The CDR3 DNA follows: TGTGCCAGCAGTGAAAGGCGTGAGAACACTGAAGCTTTCTTT.

The table lists this clone with a count of one. The V and J genes are TRBV2 and TRBJ1-1; D is undetermined. The CDR3 runs 14 residues. Germline V lookup: CDR1 SNHLY, CDR2 FYNNEI. Trimming stripped 6 bases from V and 10 bases from J, with 21 bases between. Here the CDR3 DNA reads TGTGCCAGCAGCGAGCTGGATGTGCCCTCCGGAGCTTTCTTT. Translation: CASSELDVPSGAFF.

This rearrangement joins TRBV9 to TRBJ1-4, with D uncertain. Trimming left V 3 bases short and J 6 bases short, with 6 bases between. The CDR3 has 12 residues. Germline CDR1 is SGDLS and CDR2 is YYNGEE. CDR3 DNA: TGTGCCAGCAGCGGACGTGATGAAAAACTGTTTTTT. Its translation is CASSGRDEKLFF.

The chain is built from TRBV7-6 and TRBJ2-1; 7 bases are a match to TRBD2. This CDR3 spans 15 amino acids. Germline CDR1 and CDR2: SGHVS and FNYEAQ. The J segment lost 4 bases and the V segment lost 4 bases, leaving 7 bases of the junction unmatched. CDR3 coding DNA: TGTGCCAGCAGCTCCACGGGCGGGAGATACAATGAGCAGTTCTTC. Amino acid sequence: CASSSTGGRYNEQFF. Looking up the rest from reference TRBV7-6 and TRBJ2-1 gives the full variable domain: GAGVSQSPRYKVTKRGQDVALRCDPISGHVSLYWYRQALGQGPEFLTYFNYEAQQDKSGLPNDRFSAERPEGSISTLTIQRTEQRDSAMYRCASSSTGGRYNEQFFGPGTRLTVL.

The chain links TRBV28 to TRBJ1-6; D possibly corresponds to TRBD1 (5 bases). The V and J ends lost 2 bases and 3 bases respectively, with 14 bases between them. The CDR3 covers 17 residues. Germline lookup yields CDR1 MDHEN and CDR2 SYDVKM. CDR3 bases: TGTGCCAGCAGTTTACCTCTGACAGCTGACTATAATTCACCCCTCCACTTT. This sequence encodes CASSLPLTADYNSPLHF.

The chain employs TRBV18 and TRBJ1-1, with 11 bases aligning to TRBD1. Germline values: CDR1 KGHSH, CDR2 LQKENI. V shed 6 bases, J shed 7 bases, and the junction held 10 bases outside the gene matches. This CDR3 region has 15 residues. The CDR3 region is CASSPAGTGGGEAFF. CDR3 DNA: TGTGCCAGCTCTCCCGCTGGGACAGGGGGTGGTGAAGCTTTCTTT.

The CDR3 DNA reads TGTGCCAGCAGGGACAGGGGGAACACTGAAGCTTTCTTT. Translating it yields CASRDRGNTEAFF. The chain carries TRBV14 and TRBJ1-1; TRBD1 aligns across 9 bases. There are 13 residues in the CDR3. V trimming: 6 bases; J trimming: 1 base; junction bases outside the gene matches: 0. Germline CDR1 SGHDN, CDR2 FVKESK.

The chain joins TRBV7-3 to TRBJ1-1; a weak D match, TRBD1 (6 bases). The CDR3 is 14 residues long. CDR1 is SGHTA and CDR2 is FQGTGA in the germline V gene. Trimming took 3 bases from V and 5 from J, leaving 13 bases between them. The DNA for the CDR3 is TGTGCCAGCAGCTTGCCAGGTAGGGGGACTGAAGCTTTCTTT. It codes for CASSLPGRGTEAFF.

For this clone: No conserved phenylalanine or tryptophan ends this CDR3, so it is likely a read error. The J gene is TRBJ2-7, the V gene TRBV29-1, with a tentative D call TRBD1 (6 bases). This CDR3 has 12 residues. Between the trimmed V and J ends, which lost 5 bases and 2 bases, there was a span of 10 bases. CDR1 SQVTM and CDR2 ANQGSEA come from the germline V gene. CDR3 loop: CSVLQGAYEQYL. As DNA, the CDR3 is TGCAGCGTTTTACAGGGTGCCTACGAGCAGTACCTC.

V is TRBV4-1 and J is TRBJ2-3, with 8 bases matching TRBD2. This CDR3 has 16 residues. The V and J ends lost 0 bases and 4 bases, in that order; junction bases with no gene match: 6. Germline values: CDR1 MGHRA, CDR2 YSYEKL. CDR3 sequence reads: CASSQDGTSPPDTQYF. CDR3 nucleotide sequence: TGCGCCAGCAGCCAAGATGGGACTAGTCCCCCAGATACGCAGTATTTT.

This rearrangement joins TRBV5-1 to TRBJ2-1; D assignment may be TRBD1 or TRBD2 (5 bases each). From germline, CDR1 is SGHRS and CDR2 YFSETQ. With 0 bases removed from V and 15 bases from J, the gap between germline ends came to 22 bases. The CDR3 extends over 15 amino acids. In DNA form, the CDR3 reads TGCGCCAGCAGCTTGGCGGGACGTATTCAGCGGAGGCCGTTCTTC. Its protein product is CASSLAGRIQRRPFF.

This clone showed up just a few times. This chain joins TRBV5-1 and TRBJ2-2; D gene uncertain. Trimming took off 0 bases at V and 9 bases at J, with 15 bases between the two ends. Germline V gene data show CDR1 as SGHRS and CDR2 as YFSETQ. This CDR3 has 15 residues. The CDR3 loop reads CASSLVALPAWELFF. In DNA form, the CDR3 reads TGCGCCAGCAGCTTGGTAGCCCTTCCGGCCTGGGAGCTGTTTTTT.

V and J are TRBV9 and TRBJ1-5, with 7 bases that match TRBD1. The CDR3 runs to 13 residues. J was trimmed by 15 bases and V by 2 bases; bases with no gene match: 11. Germline-derived CDR1 and CDR2 are SGDLS and YYNGEE. CDR3 DNA sequence: TGTGCCAGCAGCGTTGGCCGGGACAGCCAACTGCATTTT. This encodes CASSVGRDSQLHF.

The chain is built from TRBV27 and TRBJ2-5; 9 bases align to TRBD1. The CDR3 runs to 15 residues. Germline loops: CDR1 MNHEY, CDR2 SMNVEV (reference sequence). With 4 bases clipped from V and 5 bases from J, the junction kept 8 bases outside the gene matches. CDR3 sequence: CASSSTGGGGETQYF. As DNA, the CDR3 is TGTGCCAGCAGTTCGACAGGGGGAGGAGGGGAGACCCAGTACTTC.

This sequence joins TRBV6-1 and TRBJ1-1, with no clear D. In germline, CDR1 is MNHNS, CDR2 SASEGT. V shed 6 bases and J shed 0 bases, with 11 bases lying between them. The length of the CDR3 is 14 residues. CDR3 region: CASRPTSVNTEAFF. The CDR3 DNA follows: TGTGCCAGCAGACCAACTTCGGTGAACACTGAAGCTTTCTTT.

The chain couples TRBV30 to TRBJ1-3; no definite D call. The germline V and J ends were trimmed by 2 bases and 9 bases, with 11 bases remaining between them. The germline CDR1 and CDR2 sequences are GTSNPN and SVGIG (reference sequence). This CDR3 is 12 amino acids long. The CDR3 loop is CAWSQAMGTIYF. DNA for the CDR3: TGTGCCTGGAGTCAGGCCATGGGCACCATATATTTT.

This rearrangement joins TRBV5-1 to TRBJ2-3; tentatively, D is TRBD1 (5 bases). CDR3 size: 15 residues. Germline V gives CDR1 SGHRS, CDR2 YFSETQ. Between the trimmed V and J ends, which lost 0 bases and 2 bases, there was a span of 10 bases. The CDR3 DNA follows: TGCGCCAGCAGCTTGGGGGGCCAATACACAGATACGCAGTATTTT. Its protein is CASSLGGQYTDTQYF.

The V call is TRBV25-1, the J call TRBJ1-1; no clear D. CDR1 and CDR2 (germline): MGHDK, SYGVNS. The CDR3 contains 14 residues. V gave up 4 bases and J gave up 1 base, with 10 bases separating them. CDR3 sequence reads: CASSGELRNTEAFF. DNA of the CDR3: TGTGCCAGCAGTGGGGAGCTGAGGAACACTGAAGCTTTCTTT.

This clone was picked up a small number of times. This chain links TRBV4-1 with TRBJ1-2; D not certain. Per the germline V gene, CDR1 is MGHRA and CDR2 is YSYEKL. The V end was cut by 6 bases, the J end by 8 bases, with 16 bases between. CDR3 length: 13 residues. Written as DNA, the CDR3 is TGCGCCAGCAGTCCATTGGCCTTTGGAGGCTACACCTTC. As protein: CASSPLAFGGYTF.

The chain joins TRBV5-1 to TRBJ2-2; 9 bases are shared with TRBD1. This CDR3 has 15 residues. The V segment lost 3 bases and the J segment 7 bases; nucleotides outside the gene matches: 7. Germline assignment: CDR1 SGHRS and CDR2 YFSETQ. The CDR3 reads CASSSGQGKFGELFF. The CDR3 nucleotides are TGCGCCAGCAGCTCCGGACAGGGGAAATTCGGGGAGCTGTTTTTT.